This TCR beta chain was recorded in a study of CD8 T cells in Susac syndrome. The CDR3 has 13 amino acids. Trimming removed 2 bases from V and 2 bases from J, with 7 bases in between. In germline, CDR1 is MNHEY, CDR2 SVGAGI. The authors carried out high-throughput sequencing of TCR beta. They applied it to CD8+ and CD4+ T cells obtained from blood. The multiple sclerosis controls were treatment-naive patients, and their relapsing-remitting disease was stable or active. TEMRA cells were FACS-enriched, with CD8+ and CD4+ T cells isolated negatively. Reverse transcription of roughly 0.45 to 1 ug RNA was performed with random hexamers. The method of amplification for TCR beta CDR3 was immunoSEQ multiplex PCR, covering 54 Vbeta and 13 Jbeta. TCRdb itself ran the immunoSEQ multiplex PCR reads through MiXCR, one entry per CDR3 protein. The sample holds around 270,000 distinct CDR3 sequences, 89% seen once.

The receptor's source is a human donor with multiple sclerosis. The source material was CD8+ T cells from PBMCs. The chain employs TRBV6-5 and TRBJ2-7; a possible D gene is TRBD1 (5 bases). The CDR3 region is CASSYGAPYEQYF. Written as DNA, the CDR3 is TGTGCCAGCAGTTACGGGGCGCCCTACGAGCAGTACTTC.